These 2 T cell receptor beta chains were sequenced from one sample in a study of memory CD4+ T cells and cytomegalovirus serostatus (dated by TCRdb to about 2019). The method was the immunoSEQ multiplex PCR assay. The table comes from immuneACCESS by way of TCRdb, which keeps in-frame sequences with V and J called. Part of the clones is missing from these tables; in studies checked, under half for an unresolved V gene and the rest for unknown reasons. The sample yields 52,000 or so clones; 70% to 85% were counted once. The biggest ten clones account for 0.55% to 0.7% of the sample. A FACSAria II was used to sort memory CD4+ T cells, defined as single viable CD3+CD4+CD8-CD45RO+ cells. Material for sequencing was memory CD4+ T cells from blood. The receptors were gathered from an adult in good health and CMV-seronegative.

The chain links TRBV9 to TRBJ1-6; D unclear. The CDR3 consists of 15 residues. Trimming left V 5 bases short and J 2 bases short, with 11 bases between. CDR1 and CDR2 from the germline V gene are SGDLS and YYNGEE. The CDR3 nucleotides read TGTGCCAGCAGGGGCGAAGCTGCCTATAATTCACCCCTCCACTTT. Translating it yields CASRGEAAYNSPLHF.

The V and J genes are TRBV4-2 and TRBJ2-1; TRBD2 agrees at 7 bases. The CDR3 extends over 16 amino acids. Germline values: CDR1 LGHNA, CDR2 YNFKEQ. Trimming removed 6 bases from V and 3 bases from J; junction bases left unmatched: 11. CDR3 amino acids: CASSRSSSGFYNEQFF. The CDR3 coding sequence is TGTGCCAGCAGTCGCTCTAGTAGCGGGTTCTACAATGAGCAGTTCTTC.